The 26 T cell receptor beta chains below all came from one sample that was sequenced in a study of tumor-infiltrating lymphocytes in primary liver carcinoma. Co-extraction yielded RNA and DNA from 20-30 mg of unsorted bulk tissue. Production of TCR beta cDNA used around 0.45 ug total RNA together with a constant-region primer. Modified slightly, ARM-PCR produced TCR beta libraries over three nested multiplex PCR rounds. The opening two PCR rounds, approximately 10 cycles each, paired TRBV1-TRBV30 forward primers with a C-beta reverse primer. One entry per CDR3 protein, called by TCRdb with MiXCR from the multiplex PCR reads. Of some 46,000 distinct CDR3 sequences listed, roughly 80% were seen once; the top ten hold about 37%. The specimen was tumor-adjacent normal liver tissue. The receptors originated from a woman in her 30s with primary liver carcinoma and hepatitis B virus infection.

Comments on this clonotype: The junction differs from germline at one of its ends, possibly a read error. The chain carries TRBV7-9 and TRBJ2-7; 7 bases map to TRBD2. The CDR3 consists of 14 residues. Germline CDR1 is SEHNR and CDR2 is FQNEAQ (reference sequence). CDR3 sequence reads: CASSSGGLSYERYF. In DNA form, the CDR3 reads TGTGCTAGTAGCTCGGGAGGCCTCTCCTACGAGCGGTACTTC.

Note on this clonotype: Given the absence of the conserved phenylalanine or tryptophan at the CDR3 end, a read error is likely. The rearrangement joins TRBV6-5 to TRBJ1-6, with unresolved D. Germline V gives CDR1 MNHEY, CDR2 SVGAGI. The CDR3 is 16 amino acids. DNA for the CDR3: TGTGCCAACAGTAAACAGTCTGTCATATATAATTCACCCCTCCACCTT. It yields the protein CANSKQSVIYNSPLHL.

The chain couples TRBV6-2 or TRBV6-3 to TRBJ1-5; 7 positions agree with TRBD1. Per germline, CDR1 MNHEY and CDR2 SVGEGT. V lost 8 bases, J lost 10 bases, and 14 bases stayed unmatched. CDR3 length: 14 residues. The CDR3 coding sequence is TGTGCCAGCGGAACTACAGGGAGGGGGCATCCCCAGCATTTT. Translating gives CASGTTGRGHPQHF.

The rearrangement joins TRBV6-2 or TRBV6-3 to TRBJ2-7; possibly TRBD2 for D (6 bases). The CDR3 loop spans 14 amino acids. Germline CDR1 and CDR2: MNHEY and SVGEGT. The V gene lost 9 bases and the J gene lost 1 base, with 16 bases spanning the gap. In DNA, the CDR3 is TGTGCCAGGATTACGGGGGAGGTATCCTACGAGCAGTACTTC. It yields the protein CARITGEVSYEQYF.

As to this clonotype: A read error is possible here, since a much larger clone lies one base away. Because the CDR3 is missing its conserved closing phenylalanine or tryptophan, this is likely a read error. The rearrangement uses TRBV28 and TRBJ2-7; 7 bases line up with TRBD2. Germline-derived CDR1 and CDR2 are MDHEN and SYDVKM. V gave up 3 bases and J gave up 2 bases; unmatched junction bases: 4. This CDR3 contains 14 residues. The CDR3 sequence: CASSLLAGAYEQYL. The CDR3 nucleotides read TGTGCCAGCAGTTTGTTGGCGGGGGCCTACGAGCAGTACCTC.

This clonotype was seen just once. Germline and junction disagree at one end, which may indicate a read error. This chain links TRBV6-5 with TRBJ2-7; the D gene is possibly TRBD2 (6 bases). The germline V gene has CDR1 MNHEY and CDR2 SVGAGI. This CDR3 is 14 amino acids long. The chain's CDR3 is CTSSPGTSRSEQYF. CDR3 bases: TGTACCAGCAGCCCCGGGACTTCAAGGTCCGAGCAGTACTTC.

Comment on this clonotype: This may arise from a read error, as a much more abundant clone is one base away. This sequence joins TRBV28 and TRBJ2-5; D is perhaps TRBD1 or TRBD2 (5 bases each). There are 13 residues in the CDR3. Per the germline V gene, CDR1 is MDHEN and CDR2 is SYDVKM. The CDR3 loop reads CASGWGARGTLYF. The CDR3 bases are TGTGCCAGCGGGTGGGGAGCTCGTGGGACCCTGTACTTC.

For this clonotype: Because the CDR3's place on the DNA is in doubt, the DNA is left out and the CDR3 is given as listed by TCRdb. The V and J genes are TRBV4-2 and TRBJ2-2; the DNA was not compared with TRBD2, the D call given in the table. Germline V gene data show CDR1 as LGHNA and CDR2 as YNFKEQ. The CDR3 is 19 residues long, counting both termini. This CDR3 is CVSSLSGVASGSKSGELCF.

This clonotype was observed at least ten times. The V and J genes are TRBV28 and TRBJ1-1; D ambiguous. The germline V gene has CDR1 MDHEN and CDR2 SYDVKM. V gave up 6 bases and J gave up 0 bases, with 11 bases separating them. The CDR3 is made up of 14 amino acids. The CDR3 sequence: CASRLGPLNTEAFF. The CDR3 coding sequence is TGTGCCAGCAGGCTCGGCCCGCTGAACACTGAAGCTTTCTTT.

This clonotype occurred a few times. The genes are TRBV5-1 and TRBJ2-4; tentative D call: TRBD1 (5 bases). CDR3 length equals 14 residues. CDR1 is SGHRS and CDR2 is YFSETQ in the germline V gene. V gave up 4 bases and J gave up 7 bases, with 15 bases separating them. The CDR3, as DNA: TGCGCCAGCAGCCCACCCGACAGTTTGAACATTCAGTACTTC. This translates into CASSPPDSLNIQYF.

This clonotype was detected ten times or more. V usage is TRBV5-4 and J usage is TRBJ2-3, with D uncertain. Germline V gene sequence: CDR1 SGHNT, CDR2 YYREEE (reference sequence). The V end was cut by 7 bases, the J end by 1 base, with 16 bases between. The CDR3 is made up of 15 amino acids. The CDR3: CASRPLLVGTDTQYF. As DNA, the CDR3 is TGTGCCAGCCGCCCCCTCCTAGTCGGCACAGATACGCAGTATTTT.

A remark on this clonotype: A much larger clone is a single base away; this may be a read error. The chain is built from TRBV28 and TRBJ2-2, with D perhaps assigned TRBD1 or TRBD2 (5 bases each). Germline values: CDR1 MDHEN, CDR2 SYDVKM. This CDR3 is built from 16 residues. CDR3: CASSLSPRRGTGDLFF. CDR3 coding DNA: TGTGCCAGCAGTTTATCCCCTCGTAGGGGCACCGGGGATCTGTTTTTT.

As concerns this clonotype: Its ends do not fully match the called genes, so a read error is possible. This chain uses TRBV6-5 with TRBJ1-6; D is undetermined. Germline V gene sequence: CDR1 MNHEY, CDR2 SVGAGI. The CDR3 has 16 amino acids. The CDR3 loop is CASNKQSAIYNSPLHF. DNA of the CDR3: TGCGCCAGCAATAAACAGTCTGCCATATATAATTCACCCCTTCACTTT.

This clonotype is medium-sized (0.01 to 0.1%) in the sample. The chain links TRBV12-3 or TRBV12-4 to TRBJ2-3; D gene unclear. The CDR3 has 13 residues. Trimming took off 4 bases at V and 6 bases at J, with 11 bases between the two ends. In nucleotides, the CDR3 is TGTGCCAGCAGTTCTACCCAGCGCGATACGCAGTATTTT. Translation gives CASSSTQRDTQYF.

The sample holds many counts of this clonotype. The genes are TRBV13 and TRBJ2-2, with TRBD2 identical over 8 bases. Germline V gives CDR1 PRHDT, CDR2 FYEKMQ (reference sequence). Losses at the gene ends were 5 bases for V and 0 bases for J; bases not matched to a gene: 8. The CDR3 totals 17 residues. The CDR3 DNA is TGTGCCAGCAGCCGGACGCGCGGGAGGTCGAACACCGGGGAGCTGTTTTTT. This sequence encodes CASSRTRGRSNTGELFF.

V gene TRBV6-5 combines with J gene TRBJ2-1; TRBD1 agrees at 7 bases. The ends lost 8 bases at V and 7 bases at J; junction bases unmatched: 14. Germline V lookup: CDR1 MNHEY, CDR2 SVGAGI. The CDR3 covers 15 residues. CDR3 DNA sequence: TGTGCCAGCGGTACCCGACAGGGTGCCCAGAATGAGCAGTTCTTC. It translates to CASGTRQGAQNEQFF.

In the case of this clonotype: This sequence may be a read error, since a much larger clone differs from it by one base. This rearrangement joins TRBV6-5 to TRBJ2-7, with TRBD1 matching over 9 bases. The CDR3 is 16 amino acids. Per the germline V gene, CDR1 is MNHEY and CDR2 is SVGAGI. CDR3 DNA: TGTGCCAGCAGTTACACGGGGACAGGGTACGGCCACGAGCAGAACTTC. Encoded protein: CASSYTGTGYGHEQNF.

V usage is TRBV12-3 or TRBV12-4 and J usage is TRBJ2-5; no definite D call. The CDR3 is 14 residues long. V was clipped by 4 bases and J by 1 base, with 10 bases between them. CDR3 loop: CASSSHASQETQYF. The CDR3 bases are TGTGCCAGCAGTTCACACGCTAGCCAAGAGACCCAGTACTTC.

This clonotype was observed many times. The CDR3 loop reads CASRGQVDGEKLFF. The CDR3 nucleotides read TGTGCCAGCAGGGGTCAGGTCGACGGTGAAAAACTGTTTTTT. The chain joins TRBV6-5 to TRBJ1-4; no clear D. CDR3 length: 14 residues. V dropped 6 bases and J dropped 7 bases, with 15 bases sitting between them. Germline V gives CDR1 MNHEY, CDR2 SVGAGI.

As regards this clonotype: This may stem from a read error, because a much larger clone lies one nucleotide away. This sequence joins TRBV16 and TRBJ1-2; D is undetermined. Germline lookup yields CDR1 KGHSY and CDR2 FQNENV. CDR3 length: 13 amino acids. CDR3 sequence: CASSQTTGYDYTF. CDR3 coding DNA: TGTGCCAGCAGCCAAACGACGGGCTATGACTACACCTTC. Drawing the rest from reference TRBV16 and TRBJ1-2, the complete variable domain is GEEVAQTPKHLVRGEGQKAKLYCAPIKGHSYVFWYQQVLKNEFKFLISFQNENVFDETGMPKERFSAKCLPNSPCSLEIQATKLEDSAVYFCASSQTTGYDYTFGSGTRLTVV.

The gene calls are TRBV11-2 and TRBJ2-5, with 12 positions matching TRBD2. The J segment lost 5 bases and the V segment lost 5 bases, leaving 12 bases of the junction unmatched. The germline CDR1 and CDR2 sequences are SGHAT and FQNNGV. This CDR3 is 17 amino acids long. The CDR3 bases are TGTGCCAGCAGCGCCTCGTTGACTAGCGGGAGTAGGGAGACCCAGTACTTC. This translates into CASSASLTSGSRETQYF.

This chain links TRBV5-1 with TRBJ1-1, with TRBD1 matching 7 bases. Germline trimming cut 4 bases from V and 9 bases from J; bases unmatched to any gene: 12. CDR1 and CDR2 (germline): SGHRS, YFSETQ. The CDR3 runs 14 residues. The CDR3 region is CASSRGQDGGKAFF. The CDR3 DNA sequence: TGCGCCAGCAGCCGCGGACAGGACGGTGGCAAAGCTTTCTTT.

This sequence joins TRBV20-1 and TRBJ2-1; 11 nucleotides agree with TRBD2. The CDR3 is made up of 16 amino acids. The ends lost 3 bases at V and 3 bases at J; junction bases unmatched: 7. CDR1 and CDR2 (germline): DFQATT, SNEGSKA (reference sequence). CDR3 in amino acids: CSASVSSGRLYNEQFF. CDR3 DNA: TGCAGTGCTAGCGTATCTAGCGGGAGGCTCTACAATGAGCAGTTCTTC.

The chain recombines TRBV12-3 or TRBV12-4 with TRBJ2-5, with 7 bases matching TRBD2. J gave up 2 bases and V 3 bases, and 9 bases lay outside the gene matches. There are 16 residues in the CDR3. The CDR3 loop is CASSFGTGGTQETQYF. The CDR3 nucleotides are TGTGCCAGCAGTTTTGGTACGGGGGGAACACAAGAGACCCAGTACTTC.

In its sample, this clonotype was seen once. The junction does not match germline at one end; this may be a read error. V and J are TRBV6-2 or TRBV6-3 and TRBJ2-2; 7 nucleotides align to TRBD1. This CDR3 has 15 residues. CDR1 is MNHEY and CDR2 is SVGEGT in the germline V gene. CDR3 region: CATSVTGKNTGELFF. Here the CDR3 DNA reads TGTGCCACCTCGGTGACAGGGAAAAACACCGGTGAGCTGTTTTTT.

The chain employs TRBV12-3 or TRBV12-4 and TRBJ2-5; D might be TRBD2 (5 bases). The V end lost 2 bases, the J end lost 5 bases, and 15 bases lay between the germline ends. The CDR3 consists of 15 residues. The CDR3 loop reads CASSLTPSGEETQYF. CDR3 bases: TGTGCCAGCAGTTTAACGCCTAGTGGGGAGGAGACCCAGTACTTC.